The rows below give T cell receptor beta chains drawn from one sample of a study of T cells in Graves' hyperthyroidism and ophthalmopathy. TCRdb passed the multiplex PCR reads through MiXCR, listing each CDR3 protein once. The sample has more than 350,000 distinct CDR3 sequences; about 14% are singletons. Sequenced input: blood. Source of these receptors: a woman in her twenties or thirties with Graves' ophthalmopathy. The CDR3 runs from the conserved cysteine through the conserved F or W. A D gene is named only where the DNA matches it firmly. For some rows the clone size is stated as once, few or many, or as a class when expanded; others skip it.

d_call,clone_size,j_call,v_call,cdr3_nt,cdr3_aa
NA,many,TRBJ2-7,TRBV7-2,TGTGCCAGCAGCTCGGACGGGGGTTCATACGAGCAGTACTTC,CASSSDGGSYEQYF
NA,many,TRBJ2-4,TRBV2,TGTGCCAGCAAAGGCATGGGGGGAAAAAACATTCAGTACTTC,CASKGMGGKNIQYF
NA,few,TRBJ2-1,TRBV4-2,TGTGCCAGCGGATCTCCAACTCCTGGGGTTGAGCAGTTCTTC,CASGSPTPGVEQFF
TRBD1,many,TRBJ2-5,TRBV12-3/TRBV12-4,TGTGCCAGCAGTTTATCCGGGACAGGGTGGGAGACCCAGTACTTC,CASSLSGTGWETQYF
NA,few,TRBJ2-7,TRBV19,TGTGCCAGTAGTATAAAGGGTAACAATCTCTTCGAGCAGTACTTC,CASSIKGNNLFEQYF
TRBD1,many,TRBJ1-6,TRBV28,TGTGCCAGCAGTGGCCCGGGACAGACTAATTCACCCCTCCACTTT,CASSGPGQTNSPLHF
NA,many,TRBJ2-1,TRBV18,TGTGCCAGCTCACCGGGGGGCAGTATACACTTTCCCTTCACCTACAATGAGCAGTTCTTC,CASSPGGSIHFPFTYNEQFF
NA,many,TRBJ1-5,TRBV11-2,TGTGCCAGCAGCTTAGACAATAGCAATCAGCCCCAGCATTTT,CASSLDNSNQPQHF
NA,many,TRBJ1-1,TRBV11-2,TGTGCCAGCAGCTTAGGGGTGCGGGTTGTAAATGAAGCTTTCTTT,CASSLGVRVVNEAFF
NA,many,TRBJ2-3,TRBV5-1,TGCGCCAGCAGCATGGGACTGCGCAACGGCGATACGCAGTATTTT,CASSMGLRNGDTQYF
TRBD2,NA,TRBJ2-5,TRBV20-1,TGCAGTGCTAGGGCACTAGCGGGGGGGCCCCAGACCCAGTACTTC,CSARALAGGPQTQYF
NA,many,TRBJ2-1,TRBV30,TGTGCCTGGAATCCGGGTTGGAATGAGCAGTTCTTC,CAWNPGWNEQFF
NA,few,TRBJ2-7,TRBV13,TGTGCCAGCAGCTCAACCTGGGGAGGAACCTACGAGCAGTACTTC,CASSSTWGGTYEQYF
TRBD1,many,TRBJ1-6,TRBV6-1,TGTGCCAGCAGTGAAGGACAGGGGGCTTCACCCCTCCACTTT,CASSEGQGASPLHF
NA,many,TRBJ1-1,TRBV7-2,TGTGCCAGCAGATCCCCTCGGGCATCCAATCGTGAAGCTTTCTTT,CASRSPRASNREAFF
NA,many,TRBJ1-1,TRBV19,TGTGCCAGTAGTTTTTTAGGGACGGACACTGAAGCTTTCTTT,CASSFLGTDTEAFF
TRBD1,NA,TRBJ2-2,TRBV12-3/TRBV12-4,TGTGCCAGCAGCCCCCGGACAGGGGTCACCGGGGAGCTGTTTTTT,CASSPRTGVTGELFF